This paragraph covers one T cell receptor beta chain sequence. The antigen is unknown. As every portion of the isolated RNA was reverse transcribed, the sequencing read expressed TCRB transcripts. The assay was immunoSEQ multiplex PCR, and TCRdb's table has in-frame clones only and misses some. The table records 430,000 or so clones, approximately 10% of them present only once. The single heparinised draw taken from each donor contained around 100 mL of blood on average. This sample stems from a study of beta chain features in type 1 diabetes. Study-wide points: People with Type 1 diabetes carried modestly yet significantly shorter TCRB CDR3s in all four CD4+ subsets. Across patients, naive, central memory and Treg TCRB repertoires exhibited apparently greater similarity than was observed across healthy donors. Whether TCRB rearrangement is influenced by HLA type was left unresolved in this analysis.

Germline V lookup: CDR1 MDHEN, CDR2 SYDVKM. The CDR3 runs 15 residues. After removal of 5 bases from V and 8 bases from J, the junction contained 6 bases not matched to a gene. This clonotype was sampled from a woman under 30 in good health. The gene calls are TRBV28 and TRBJ1-6, with 10 bases matching TRBD1. The sequenced material came from naive CD4+ T cells from blood. CDR3 amino acids: CASSPPGQGYSPLHF. In DNA form, the CDR3 reads TGTGCCAGCAGTCCTCCGGGACAGGGGTATTCACCCCTCCACTTT.